This entry lists 21 T cell receptor beta chains sequenced from one sample in a study of T cell repertoires in cytomegalovirus infection. One entry per CDR3 protein, called by TCRdb with MiXCR from the reads. The repertoire has 250,000 or so distinct CDR3 sequences, about 18% of them found once; the top ten carry less than 60%. Sequenced input: CD8+ T cells from PBMCs. The source of these receptors is a human donor in good health (CMV status not recorded). Some clones in this sample may be carry-over from other donors' samples.

There are many counts of this clonotype. The chain links TRBV7-9 to TRBJ2-3; D gene uncertain. With 5 bases removed from V and 1 base from J, the gap between germline ends came to 16 bases. Germline CDR1 and CDR2: SEHNR and FQNEAQ (reference sequence). The CDR3 has 16 amino acids. CDR3 in DNA: TGTGCCAGCAGCCCCTTTGCAGGTTTCGGCACAGATACGCAGTATTTT. The encoded protein is CASSPFAGFGTDTQYF.

The CDR3 sequence: CASSFEGSYEQYF. As DNA, the CDR3 is TGTGCCAGCAGCTTTGAGGGTTCCTACGAGCAGTACTTC. The rearrangement uses TRBV13 and TRBJ2-7, with D maybe TRBD2 (5 bases). The CDR3 length is 13 residues. Germline V gives CDR1 PRHDT, CDR2 FYEKMQ (reference sequence). Trimming removed 3 bases from V and 1 base from J, with 7 bases in between.

This rearrangement joins TRBV28 to TRBJ1-1; 11 positions match TRBD1. V lost 6 bases to trimming and J lost 3 bases; unmatched junction nucleotides: 12. Germline assignment: CDR1 MDHEN and CDR2 SYDVKM. The CDR3 extends over 17 amino acids. CDR3 nucleotides: TGTGCCAGCAGCAGCTTCCGGGACAGGGGGATGTACACTGAAGCTTTCTTT. Protein sequence: CASSSFRDRGMYTEAFF.

This clonotype was found many times. The chain joins TRBV11-3 to TRBJ2-1; D gene ambiguous. Trimming took off 1 base at V and 8 bases at J, with 18 bases between the two ends. The CDR3 is 16 residues long. Germline V gives CDR1 SGHNT, CDR2 YENEEA. For the CDR3, the DNA is TGTGCCAGCAGCTTAGCCCCCTCAAGGGCTACGGATGAGCAGTTCTTC. Amino acids: CASSLAPSRATDEQFF.

V is TRBV10-3 and J is TRBJ2-5; D might be TRBD1 (5 bases). The CDR3 contains 14 residues. V was pared by 8 bases and J by 10 bases, with 23 bases between. Germline CDR1 reads ENHRY; CDR2 reads SYGVKD. The CDR3 region has the DNA TGTGCCATCCGATCTACCGACAGTCCTGGGGACCAGTACTTC. Translating gives CAIRSTDSPGDQYF.

This clonotype was recorded at least ten times. The chain recombines TRBV4-1 with TRBJ2-7; D gene uncertain. Looked up from germline, CDR1 is MGHRA and CDR2 is YSYEKL. The length of the CDR3 is 17 residues. V gave up 1 base and J gave up 2 bases, with 18 bases separating them. The CDR3 region is CASSQVFSSSIPYEQYF. DNA for the CDR3: TGCGCCAGCAGCCAAGTTTTTTCGAGCAGCATTCCCTACGAGCAGTACTTC.

In its sample, this clonotype was seen a few times. The rearrangement uses TRBV29-1 and TRBJ2-1; D is possibly TRBD2 (5 bases). With 0 bases removed from V and 2 bases from J, the gap between germline ends came to 14 bases. The CDR3 contains 16 residues. Germline CDR1 SQVTM, CDR2 ANQGSEA. CDR3 in amino acids: CSVEDPIGGAYNEQFF. In nucleotides, the CDR3 is TGCAGCGTTGAAGACCCTATTGGAGGCGCCTACAATGAGCAGTTCTTC.

CDR3 nucleotides: TGTGCCAGCAGTGTCCCGGACCCCTATGTGGAGCCCGGGGAGCTGTTTTTT. This translates into CASSVPDPYVEPGELFF. The chain carries TRBV12-3 or TRBV12-4 and TRBJ2-2; D gene unclear. The CDR3 has 17 residues. V lost 5 bases to trimming and J lost 6 bases, with 22 bases between them.

V gene TRBV4-3 combines with J gene TRBJ1-1; D is unresolved. Germline V gene data show CDR1 as LGHNA and CDR2 as YSLEER. This CDR3 has 13 residues. Trimming shortened V by 0 bases and J by 3 bases, and 5 bases separated the two germline ends. This CDR3 reads CASSQDPDTEAFF. In DNA form, the CDR3 reads TGCGCCAGCAGCCAAGATCCCGACACTGAAGCTTTCTTT.

This clonotype was seen at least ten times. The chain uses TRBV28 and TRBJ1-3; D call uncertain. V lost 3 bases and J lost 1, with 13 bases in between. Per germline, CDR1 MDHEN and CDR2 SYDVKM. The CDR3 runs 16 residues. Here the CDR3 reads CASSFPTKLSGNTIYF. CDR3 nucleotides: TGTGCCAGCAGTTTTCCGACCAAATTGTCTGGAAACACCATATATTTT.

This clonotype was seen many times. V gene TRBV7-9 combines with J gene TRBJ2-1, with 7 nucleotides matching TRBD1. Germline trimming cut 3 bases from V and 3 bases from J; bases unmatched to any gene: 8. The CDR3 length is 16 residues. From germline, CDR1 is SEHNR and CDR2 FQNEAQ (reference sequence). This chain's CDR3 is CASSFSTGVVYNEQFF. CDR3 nucleotide sequence: TGTGCCAGCAGCTTTAGTACAGGGGTCGTCTACAATGAGCAGTTCTTC.

The genes are TRBV29-1 and TRBJ2-1; unclear D gene. This CDR3 has 13 residues. Germline loops: CDR1 SQVTM, CDR2 ANQGSEA. V lost 5 bases, J lost 6 bases, and 14 bases lay in between. CDR3 sequence: CSVLEGNTNEQFF. In nucleotides, the CDR3 is TGCAGCGTTCTTGAAGGGAATACCAATGAGCAGTTCTTC.

This clonotype was recorded a few times. The chain couples TRBV19 to TRBJ2-7; D unclear. The V end lost 6 bases, the J end lost 6 bases, and 15 bases lay between the germline ends. This CDR3 region has 13 residues. Looked up from germline, CDR1 is LNHDA and CDR2 is SQIVND (reference sequence). The CDR3 region is CASRRTADGEQYF. CDR3 nucleotide sequence: TGTGCCAGTAGACGGACGGCAGACGGCGAGCAGTACTTC.

This clonotype was detected ten times or more. This chain connects TRBV7-2 to TRBJ1-1; D ambiguous. CDR3 size: 16 residues. CDR1 SGHTA and CDR2 FQGNSA come from the germline V gene. V lost 2 bases, J lost 1 base, and 14 bases lay in between. CDR3 coding DNA: TGTGCCAGCAGCTTAAGCCCCGCATGGGCGAACACTGAAGCTTTCTTT. It is translated as CASSLSPAWANTEAFF.

This clonotype was picked up a small number of times. A read error may be the cause here, since a much bigger clone is one base away. The gene calls are TRBV2 and TRBJ1-1; 11 bases align to TRBD1. The CDR3 contains 14 residues. Germline CDR1 is SNHLY and CDR2 is FYNNEI. V shed 6 bases and J 3 bases; nucleotides not matched to a gene: 3. The CDR3: CASRDRGQYTEAFF. CDR3 nucleotide sequence: TGTGCCAGCAGGGACAGGGGGCAGTACACTGAAGCTTTCTTT. The whole variable domain, filled in from reference TRBV2 and TRBJ1-1, reads EPEVTQTPSHQVTQMGQEVILRCVPISNHLYFYWYRQILGQKVEFLVSFYNNEISEKSEIFDDQFSVERPDGSNFTLKIRSTKLEDSAMYFCASRDRGQYTEAFFGQGTRLTVV.

The sample holds many counts of this clonotype. The chain joins TRBV7-2 to TRBJ1-1, with unresolved D. The CDR3 contains 13 residues. Trimming removed 1 base at V and 11 bases at J, with 14 bases between. The V gene's germline CDR1 is SGHTA and CDR2 FQGNSA. The CDR3 nucleotides read TGTGCCAGCAGCTTAGGCGGGGAGGCCCGCGCTTTCTTT. Translated: CASSLGGEARAFF.

This clonotype was counted ten times or more. The chain uses TRBV19 and TRBJ2-1, with D possibly TRBD1 on 6 matching bases. The CDR3 contains 14 residues. Germline lookup yields CDR1 LNHDA and CDR2 SQIVND (reference sequence). V was cut by 4 bases and J by 12 bases, with 19 bases left in between. CDR3 amino acids: CASSTLGQLYWQFF. The DNA for the CDR3 is TGTGCCAGTAGTACATTAGGACAGCTGTACTGGCAGTTCTTC.

The V gene is TRBV5-6, the J gene TRBJ2-1; D may be TRBD2 (6 bases). The CDR3 loop spans 13 amino acids. CDR1 is SGHDT, CDR2 YYEEEE, per germline. Deletions cut 4 bases from V and 8 bases from J, with 13 bases between. The CDR3 region has the DNA TGTGCCAGCAGCCCGGGACTCGGACATGAGCAGTTCTTC. Protein sequence: CASSPGLGHEQFF.

The chain links TRBV4-1 to TRBJ1-1; D possibly corresponds to TRBD1 (6 bases). From germline, CDR1 is MGHRA and CDR2 YSYEKL. V was cut by 2 bases and J by 3 bases, with 16 bases left in between. The CDR3 has 16 residues. The CDR3 spells CASSQPTGNRDTEAFF. The DNA of the CDR3 is TGCGCCAGCAGCCAACCAACAGGGAACCGAGACACTGAAGCTTTCTTT.

The V gene is TRBV29-1, the J gene TRBJ1-2; 7 nucleotides line up with TRBD1. Per the germline V gene, CDR1 is SQVTM and CDR2 is ANQGSEA. The CDR3 consists of 15 residues. The V gene end was trimmed by 4 bases and the J gene end by 6 bases; junction bases not matched to a gene: 14. The CDR3, as DNA: TGCAGCGTTGCGGCCGGGGGACAGTGGGAAAATGGCTACACCTTC. It yields the protein CSVAAGGQWENGYTF.

The chain links TRBV2 to TRBJ2-2; D gene unclear. Germline CDR1 is SNHLY and CDR2 is FYNNEI. CDR3 length: 14 residues. The V and J ends lost 3 bases and 1 base respectively, with 6 bases between them. The CDR3 coding sequence is TGTGCCAGCAGTGAGTGGGAGAACACCGGGGAGCTGTTTTTT. Its translation is CASSEWENTGELFF.